The 26 T cell receptor beta chains below all came from one sample that was sequenced in a study of blood T cells in healthy people across ages. The second PCR ran roughly 7 to 12 cycles with a sample-barcoded 5' primer and J-beta primers. TCRdb reanalysed the 5' RACE reads using MiXCR and keeps one entry per CDR3 protein. Of around 2 million distinct CDR3 sequences in the sample, 35% to 50% were seen once. The sample comprised blood. These receptors all come from a human donor in good health.

The chain links TRBV3-1 to TRBJ2-5, with 8 bases that match TRBD2. The closer fit of TRBJ2-7 to the DNA end suggests the J call may be wrong. Per germline, CDR1 LGHDT and CDR2 YNNKEL (reference sequence). The CDR3 extends over 16 amino acids. The CDR3, as DNA: TGTGCCAGCAGCCAAGGCTTCGGGGGGGTACGTTACGAGCAGTACTTC. Amino acid sequence: CASSQGFGGVRYEQYF.

This clonotype came up a few times. V usage is TRBV2 and J usage is TRBJ1-2; D unclear. The germline gives CDR1 SNHLY, CDR2 FYNNEI. This CDR3 has 13 amino acids. Trimming pared 2 bases from V and 4 bases from J, leaving 8 bases between. The CDR3 coding sequence is TGTGCCAGCAGTGAACCTCAGGTCTATGGCTACACCTTC. Protein product: CASSEPQVYGYTF.

This clonotype showed up just a few times. The J gene is TRBJ2-7, the V gene TRBV5-1; D is unclear. The CDR3 loop spans 15 amino acids. With 1 base removed from V and 2 bases from J, the gap between germline ends came to 13 bases. Germline assignment: CDR1 SGHRS and CDR2 YFSETQ. CDR3 loop: CASSLRPGVTYEQYF. CDR3 coding DNA: TGCGCCAGCAGCTTGCGACCTGGGGTAACCTACGAGCAGTACTTC.

At least ten counts were recorded for this clonotype. V and J are TRBV3-1 and TRBJ2-3, with D hard to call. The CDR3 consists of 11 residues. The germline V gene has CDR1 LGHDT and CDR2 YNNKEL (reference sequence). V lost 1 base and J 4 bases, leaving 0 bases between the germline ends. The CDR3 coding sequence is TGTGCCAGCAGCCAAGCAGATACGCAGTATTTT. It specifies CASSQADTQYF.

This chain connects TRBV20-1 to TRBJ1-1; D is unclear. This CDR3 is 12 amino acids long. Germline CDR1 reads DFQATT; CDR2 reads SNEGSKA (reference sequence). The V end was cut by 3 bases, the J end by 7 bases, with 12 bases between. CDR3 loop: CSASTGFIEAFF. The CDR3, as DNA: TGCAGTGCTAGTACCGGTTTTATTGAAGCTTTCTTT.

This clonotype was counted only a few times. This rearrangement joins TRBV3-1 to TRBJ2-5; D remains ambiguous. V lost 0 bases and J 7 bases, leaving 9 bases between the germline ends. Germline V gene data show CDR1 as LGHDT and CDR2 as YNNKEL (reference sequence). The length of the CDR3 is 13 residues. The CDR3 loop is CASSQDGGATQYF. The CDR3 DNA reads TGTGCCAGCAGCCAAGATGGTGGAGCGACCCAGTACTTC.

This clonotype was found a few times. V and J are TRBV7-2 and TRBJ1-2, with 10 bases lining up with TRBD1. This CDR3 spans 16 amino acids. From germline, CDR1 is SGHTA and CDR2 FQGNSA. V was clipped by 1 base and J by 5 bases; unmatched bases: 7. CDR3 amino acids: CASSLGGQGRLYGYTF. DNA for the CDR3: TGTGCCAGCAGCTTAGGGGGACAGGGGAGGTTGTATGGCTACACCTTC.

Points on this clonotype: One end of the junction fails to match germline, which may point to a read error. This chain uses TRBV9 with TRBJ1-1, with D tentatively TRBD1 (5 bases). This CDR3 has 15 amino acids. CDR1 and CDR2 from the germline V gene are SGDLS and YYNGEE. The CDR3 spells CAGSVEARANTEAFF. DNA of the CDR3: TGTGCCGGCAGCGTAGAGGCCAGGGCTAACACTGAAGCTTTCTTT.

J is TRBJ2-1 and V is TRBV12-3 or TRBV12-4; 11 nucleotides agree with TRBD2. The J segment lost 9 bases and the V segment lost 8 bases, leaving 6 bases of the junction unmatched. The CDR3 has 13 amino acids. CDR3 sequence reads: CASSSGGFSEQFF. CDR3 sequence (DNA): TGTGCCAGCTCTAGCGGGGGGTTTAGTGAGCAGTTCTTC.

The chain has TRBV24-1 and TRBJ2-3; D not resolved. Trimming took 0 bases from V and 6 from J, leaving 9 bases between them. Germline V gene lookup returns CDR1 KGHDR and CDR2 SFDVKD. The CDR3 runs 14 residues. CDR3 in amino acids: CATSDLTIGDTQYF. CDR3 nucleotides: TGTGCCACCAGTGATTTGACCATCGGGGATACGCAGTATTTT.

This clonotype turned up a few times. The genes are TRBV12-3 or TRBV12-4 and TRBJ2-7, with 8 bases fitting TRBD2. TRBJ2-5 explains the end of the DNA better; the J call may be wrong. The CDR3 is 13 residues long. DNA of the CDR3: TGTGCCAGCACCGGGGGGGGCCCTGGGACCCAGTACTTC. Translating gives CASTGGGPGTQYF.

In the case of this clonotype: One end of the junction fails to match germline, which may point to a read error. The chain recombines TRBV19 with TRBJ1-1, with a possible D match to TRBD1 (6 bases). CDR1 is LNHDA, CDR2 SQIVND, per germline (reference sequence). This CDR3 is built from 15 residues. This chain's CDR3 is CASSRYRVEHTEVFF. The CDR3 DNA sequence: TGTGCCAGTAGTAGATACAGGGTCGAGCACACTGAAGTTTTCTTT.

This chain uses TRBV20-1 with TRBJ2-1; D unresolved. This CDR3 contains 17 residues. CDR1 is DFQATT, CDR2 SNEGSKA, per germline (reference sequence). Between the trimmed V and J ends, which lost 3 bases and 10 bases, there was a span of 28 bases. In DNA, the CDR3 is TGCAGTGCTAGGGTACACCCGGCTAGAGTATCTGCCCGGGAGCAGTTCTTC. It yields the protein CSARVHPARVSAREQFF.

The chain links TRBV4-2 to TRBJ2-1; a weak D match, TRBD1 (5 bases). V shed 0 bases and J shed 4 bases, with 13 bases lying between them. Germline values: CDR1 LGHNA, CDR2 YNFKEQ. The CDR3 is 16 residues long. CDR3 sequence: CASSQDPQVKYNEQFF. The CDR3 DNA reads as TGTGCCAGCAGCCAAGACCCACAGGTGAAGTACAATGAGCAGTTCTTC.

V is TRBV20-1 and J is TRBJ1-1; D unclear. V was clipped by 5 bases and J by 1 base, with 14 bases between them. This CDR3 contains 14 residues. In germline, CDR1 is DFQATT, CDR2 SNEGSKA (reference sequence). This CDR3 reads CSAPHPYKNTEAFF. The DNA of the CDR3 is TGCAGTGCTCCCCACCCCTATAAGAACACTGAAGCTTTCTTT.

The CDR3 coding sequence is TGTGCCAGCAGCCCCTCACGAACAGGGTTCGGTATTCAGTACTTC. It specifies CASSPSRTGFGIQYF. V and J are TRBV12-3 or TRBV12-4 and TRBJ2-4; tentative D call: TRBD1 (6 bases). The V end was cut by 6 bases, the J end by 10 bases, with 22 bases between. The CDR3 sequence is 15 residues long.

The chain links TRBV6-1 to TRBJ2-1, with 8 positions matching TRBD1. Germline V lookup: CDR1 MNHNS, CDR2 SASEGT. The trim removed 4 bases at V and 2 bases at J, leaving 10 bases unmatched. The CDR3 runs 17 residues. CDR3 coding DNA: TGTGCCAGCAGTGCCCCCCTGGGGGGACAGGCCTACAATGAGCAGTTCTTC. It is translated as CASSAPLGGQAYNEQFF.

This clonotype was seen a few times. The chain couples TRBV7-2 to TRBJ1-2, with D hard to call. The CDR3 runs 13 residues. CDR1 and CDR2 from the germline V gene are SGHTA and FQGNSA. V gave up 1 base and J gave up 8 bases, with 11 bases separating them. The CDR3 DNA reads TGTGCCAGCAGCTTAGTATTTCAGGACGGCTACACCTTC. Translated, it gives CASSLVFQDGYTF. Complete variable domain (other parts from reference TRBV7-2 and TRBJ1-2): GAGVSQSPSNKVTEKGKDVELRCDPISGHTALYWYRQSLGQGLEFLIYFQGNSAPDKSGLPSDRFSAERTGGSVSTLTIQRTQQEDSAVYLCASSLVFQDGYTFGSGTRLTVV.

With respect to this clonotype: The junction shows a germline mismatch at one end, possibly a read error. This rearrangement joins TRBV4-3 to TRBJ2-5, with 9 bases that match TRBD2. The germline V gene encodes CDR1 LGHNA and CDR2 YSLEER. The CDR3 sequence is 17 residues long. The DNA for the CDR3 is TGCGCCAGCAGCCAAGATAAGGGAGCGGGGGGATCCTACGAGCAGTGCTTC. Translating gives CASSQDKGAGGSYEQCF.

Points on this clonotype: The junction and the germline gene differ at one end; a read error may be behind it. The chain carries TRBV6-5 and TRBJ1-2; D gene ambiguous. The CDR3 contains 13 residues. Germline values: CDR1 MNHEY, CDR2 SVGAGI. The CDR3 loop reads CASSYNSKGGHTF. DNA for the CDR3: TGTGCCAGCAGTTACAACTCGAAAGGTGGCCACACCTTC.

The J gene is TRBJ2-7, the V gene TRBV29-1; D call uncertain. With 7 bases removed from V and 2 bases from J, the gap between germline ends came to 12 bases. CDR1 is SQVTM, CDR2 ANQGSEA, per germline. This CDR3 is built from 12 residues. The DNA for the CDR3 is TGCAGCGCCGTGGACCGACCCTACGAGCAGTACTTC. Translating it yields CSAVDRPYEQYF.

This chain joins TRBV24-1 and TRBJ2-3; 7 bases align to TRBD1. This CDR3 comprises 15 residues. The germline CDR1 and CDR2 sequences are KGHDR and SFDVKD. V dropped 5 bases and J dropped 0; count of bases not matched to a gene: 4. The CDR3 DNA reads as TGTGCCACCAGTGTGGGGACAGCTAGCACAGATACGCAGTATTTT. Residues: CATSVGTASTDTQYF.

This chain connects TRBV7-2 to TRBJ2-1, with a weak D call TRBD2 (5 bases). Per germline, CDR1 SGHTA and CDR2 FQGNSA. This CDR3 has 19 residues. V shed 0 bases and J shed 4 bases, with 22 bases lying between them. CDR3 protein: CASSLAMGMGRGRYNEQFF. DNA of the CDR3: TGTGCCAGCAGCTTAGCAATGGGGATGGGGAGAGGGAGATACAATGAGCAGTTCTTC.

This clonotype has a single count. CDR3: CASSQRLLGAGGLETQYF. In nucleotides, the CDR3 is TGTGCCAGCAGCCAACGTCTCCTCGGAGCGGGGGGGTTGGAGACCCAGTACTTC. The chain combines TRBV4-2 with TRBJ2-5; 10 nucleotides line up with TRBD2. This CDR3 is 18 amino acids long. V dropped 2 bases and J dropped 5; count of bases not matched to a gene: 14. Germline CDR1 reads LGHNA; CDR2 reads YNFKEQ.

This sequence joins TRBV7-2 and TRBJ2-3; D gene ambiguous. This CDR3 comprises 17 residues. The V gene's germline CDR1 is SGHTA and CDR2 FQGNSA. V was pared by 1 base and J by 3 bases, with 17 bases between. CDR3 in amino acids: CASSLVGSLSSTDTQYF. In nucleotides, the CDR3 is TGTGCCAGCAGCTTAGTTGGCAGCCTCTCCAGTACAGATACGCAGTATTTT.

This rearrangement joins TRBV29-1 to TRBJ2-1; D call uncertain. The V gene's germline CDR1 is SQVTM and CDR2 ANQGSEA. The CDR3 length is 10 residues. Deletions cut 4 bases from V and 13 bases from J, with 11 bases between. CDR3 in DNA: TGCAGCGTTGTGGACGAGACCCAGTTCTTC. It encodes CSVVDETQFF.